The 18 T cell receptor beta chains below all came from one sample that was sequenced in a study of sequential checkpoint blockade in melanoma. Treatment denoted: randomized to nivolumab then ipilimumab (arm A) or the reverse (arm B). The method was immunoSEQ multiplex PCR; TCRdb's version includes in-frame clones alone and lacks a portion of them. The sample has roughly 17,000 clones, over 60% seen once. Here the sequenced sample was CD8+ T cells sorted from blood (inferred from file names), taken from a patient given nivolumab and ipilimumab in sequence. The receptors stem from a human donor with melanoma.

This clone is labeled medium-sized (0.01 to 0.1%). The V call is TRBV7-9, the J call TRBJ2-1, with D perhaps matching TRBD2 (5 bases). The CDR3 has 15 amino acids. Deletions cut 5 bases from V and 8 bases from J, with 19 bases between. Germline CDR1 reads SEHNR; CDR2 reads FQNEAQ (reference sequence). DNA of the CDR3: TGTGCCAGCAGCCCTCCGGGGTGGGGTGGGGATGAGCAGTTCTTC. Translating it yields CASSPPGWGGDEQFF.

The chain carries TRBV5-6 and TRBJ2-7; possible D gene TRBD2, 5 bases. The CDR3 contains 14 residues. V dropped 5 bases and J dropped 4 bases, with 16 bases sitting between them. Germline values: CDR1 SGHDT, CDR2 YYEEEE. CDR3 in DNA: TGTGCCAGCAGTCAGACGGAGGCTGGTTACGAGCAGTACTTC. Translation gives CASSQTEAGYEQYF.

The chain couples TRBV6-6 to TRBJ2-1, with 7 bases identical to TRBD1. This CDR3 is 16 amino acids long. Germline CDR1 MNHNY, CDR2 SVGAGI (reference sequence). The ends lost 3 bases at V and 5 bases at J; junction bases unmatched: 10. CDR3 amino acids: CASSYPTRGQDNEQFF. CDR3 DNA sequence: TGTGCCAGCAGTTATCCGACAAGGGGGCAGGACAATGAGCAGTTCTTC.

The sample holds a few counts of this clone. CDR3 in DNA: TGTGCCAGCAGCCTTCTGACTAGCGGGGCCACAGATACGCAGTATTTT. Amino acid sequence: CASSLLTSGATDTQYF. V is TRBV16 and J is TRBJ2-3; 11 bases map to TRBD2. Germline CDR1 reads KGHSY; CDR2 reads FQNENV. After removal of 4 bases from V and 2 bases from J, the junction contained 5 bases not matched to a gene. The CDR3 contains 16 residues.

The gene calls are TRBV5-8 and TRBJ2-2; 8 nucleotides line up with TRBD2. Germline CDR1 is SGHTS and CDR2 is YDEGEE. With 3 bases clipped from V and 3 bases from J, the junction kept 7 bases outside the gene matches. The CDR3 is 16 residues long. CDR3 region: CASSSQVLADTGELFF. For the CDR3, the DNA is TGTGCCAGCAGCTCGCAAGTACTAGCGGACACCGGGGAGCTGTTTTTT.

This clone turned up a few times. This sequence joins TRBV7-9 and TRBJ2-1; D is possibly TRBD1 (5 bases). Germline lookup yields CDR1 SEHNR and CDR2 FQNEAQ (reference sequence). CDR3 length: 13 residues. Trimming removed 0 bases from V and 7 bases from J, with 7 bases in between. CDR3 loop: CASSLAQGNEQFF. The CDR3 DNA follows: TGTGCCAGCAGCTTAGCGCAGGGTAATGAGCAGTTCTTC.

This clone has only one observation. The rearrangement joins TRBV5-6 to TRBJ2-7; 7 bases fit TRBD1. Germline V gene lookup returns CDR1 SGHDT and CDR2 YYEEEE. The CDR3 length is 17 residues. Trimming cost V 3 bases and J 1 base; bases outside gene matches: 13. The CDR3 region is CASSSKGAPRVSYEQYV. In DNA form, the CDR3 reads TGTGCCAGCAGCTCAAAGGGGGCCCCTAGAGTGTCCTACGAGCAGTACGTC.

This clone has just a few counts. The junction differs from germline at one of its ends, possibly a read error. The rearrangement links TRBV6-5 to TRBJ1-6, with D possibly TRBD1 on 5 matching bases. The germline V gene has CDR1 MNHEY and CDR2 SVGAGI. The CDR3 sequence is 14 residues long. CDR3 nucleotide sequence: TGTGCCATCAGTGCCAGCCCAGGGAATTCACCCCTCCACTTT. Translated, it gives CAISASPGNSPLHF.

The chain employs TRBV28 and TRBJ2-1, with 9 bases aligning to TRBD1. This CDR3 has 15 residues. Germline trimming cut 1 base from V and 8 bases from J; bases unmatched to any gene: 6. CDR1 MDHEN and CDR2 SYDVKM come from the germline V gene. For the CDR3, the DNA is TGTGCCAGCAGTTTATTAACAGGGGGCTCCGATGAGCAGTTCTTC. As protein: CASSLLTGGSDEQFF.

The rearrangement joins TRBV9 to TRBJ1-2; 9 bases match TRBD1. The CDR3 is made up of 16 amino acids. The germline gives CDR1 SGDLS, CDR2 YYNGEE. Trimming removed 5 bases from V and 4 bases from J; junction bases left unmatched: 12. CDR3 nucleotide sequence: TGTGCCAGCAGTCCGACAGGGGGAGTCTTCTCCTATGGCTACACCTTC. Translating it yields CASSPTGGVFSYGYTF.

This chain uses TRBV7-9 with TRBJ2-7; weak D call: TRBD1 (6 bases). The ends were cut back, 5 bases at V and 2 bases at J, with 19 bases in the middle. Germline assignment: CDR1 SEHNR and CDR2 FQNEAQ (reference sequence). The CDR3 covers 16 residues. CDR3 bases: TGTGCCAGCAGCGATAGTTTAGACAGGCAGACCTACGAGCAGTACTTC. This gives the protein CASSDSLDRQTYEQYF.

This clone is deemed medium-sized (0.01 to 0.1%). The rearrangement links TRBV27 to TRBJ1-2; the D gene is possibly TRBD1 (6 bases). Trimming left V 7 bases short and J 4 bases short, with 22 bases between. The length of the CDR3 is 16 residues. The germline V gene encodes CDR1 MNHEY and CDR2 SMNVEV (reference sequence). The CDR3 DNA reads TGTGCCAGCACGCCAACGGGCAGGGGAGACGGCTATGGCTACACCTTC. This gives the protein CASTPTGRGDGYGYTF.

Turning to this clone: A much larger clone sits a single nucleotide away, making a read error possible. At the DNA level, this CDR3 is encoded by other sequences in the same sample as well. J is TRBJ2-3 and V is TRBV6-1; TRBD2 matches 7 bases. The germline V gene has CDR1 MNHNS and CDR2 SASEGT. The ends lost 4 bases at V and 4 bases at J; junction bases unmatched: 5. The CDR3 sequence is 14 residues long. The CDR3 reads CASSGLAGADTQYF. The CDR3 DNA reads TGTGCCAGCAGTGGACTAGCCGGGGCAGATACGCAGTATTTT.

The V call is TRBV27, the J call TRBJ1-5; D might be TRBD1 (5 bases). CDR3 size: 15 residues. Germline V gene data show CDR1 as MNHEY and CDR2 as SMNVEV (reference sequence). Trimming shortened V by 4 bases and J by 2 bases, and 12 bases separated the two germline ends. This CDR3 reads CASSSRELGNQPQHF. The CDR3 DNA reads TGTGCCAGCAGTTCCAGGGAATTGGGCAATCAGCCCCAGCATTTT.

The chain recombines TRBV6-1 with TRBJ1-1; D remains unclear. This CDR3 region has 12 residues. Germline V gene data show CDR1 as MNHNS and CDR2 as SASEGT. V was cut by 2 bases and J by 9 bases, with 10 bases left in between. The CDR3, as DNA: TGTGCCAGCAGTGAAAGCGGCGAAAAAGCTTTCTTT. It yields the protein CASSESGEKAFF.

V and J are TRBV4-1 and TRBJ2-2; D ambiguous. The CDR3 consists of 16 residues. Germline V lookup: CDR1 MGHRA, CDR2 YSYEKL. Between the trimmed V and J ends, which lost 1 base and 4 bases, there was a span of 13 bases. The CDR3 protein is CASSQVSRQITGELFF. In nucleotides, the CDR3 is TGCGCCAGCAGCCAAGTTAGTAGACAAATCACCGGGGAGCTGTTTTTT.

The gene calls are TRBV2 and TRBJ2-5; tentatively, D is TRBD2 (5 bases). The germline V gene encodes CDR1 SNHLY and CDR2 FYNNEI. Between the trimmed V and J ends, which lost 6 bases and 5 bases, there was a span of 25 bases. This CDR3 has 17 residues. The DNA for the CDR3 is TGTGCCAGCAGCACCGGGGAGCTGTTCCGACCCGTGGAGACCCAGTACTTC. Translation: CASSTGELFRPVETQYF.

The genes are TRBV6-1 and TRBJ1-5; 7 positions match TRBD1. Looked up from germline, CDR1 is MNHNS and CDR2 is SASEGT. The junction had 8 bases not matched to a gene; V was cut back by 6 bases and J by 3 bases. The CDR3 totals 15 residues. Here the CDR3 reads CASRSDRVINQPQHF. In nucleotides, the CDR3 is TGTGCCAGCAGGAGCGACAGGGTCATCAATCAGCCCCAGCATTTT.